One and the same sample provided the 22 T cell receptor beta chains below, sequenced in a study of cytomegalovirus exposure and HLA in healthy donors. PCR was performed using 60 Vbeta and 13 Jbeta primers. Sequencing used immunoSEQ multiplex PCR; TCRdb keeps in-frame clones, though not all of them. Altogether 100,000 to 150,000 clones are present, 60% to 85% being singletons, with the ten largest covering 2.7%. Sequenced input: PBMCs. The receptors were sampled from a woman in her 40s in good health and CMV-seropositive.

The chain links TRBV25-1 to TRBJ2-2; possibly TRBD1 for D (6 bases). The CDR3 covers 15 residues. Germline CDR1 is MGHDK and CDR2 is SYGVNS. Trimming took 6 bases from V and 4 from J, leaving 15 bases between them. CDR3 loop: CASRLQGMGTGELFF. The CDR3 region has the DNA TGTGCCAGCAGATTACAGGGAATGGGCACCGGGGAGCTGTTTTTT.

This sequence joins TRBV5-1 and TRBJ1-1; D remains ambiguous. Germline values: CDR1 SGHRS, CDR2 YFSETQ. Trimming left V 0 bases short and J 4 bases short, with 10 bases between. CDR3 length equals 14 residues. DNA of the CDR3: TGCGCCAGCAGCTTGGAGCGGGGAGGCACTGAAGCTTTCTTT. It codes for CASSLERGGTEAFF.

As regards this clone: This CDR3 is also generated by other DNA sequences in the sample. V gene TRBV9 combines with J gene TRBJ1-2, with D tentatively TRBD1 (5 bases). The CDR3 extends over 13 amino acids. V lost 0 bases, J lost 4 bases, and 7 bases lay in between. CDR1 and CDR2 from the germline V gene are SGDLS and YYNGEE. CDR3 in amino acids: CASSVGQGYGYTF. CDR3 sequence (DNA): TGTGCCAGCAGCGTAGGGCAGGGCTATGGCTACACCTTC. Full variable domain (outside the CDR3, taken from reference TRBV9 and TRBJ1-2): DSGVTQTPKHLITATGQRVTLRCSPRSGDLSVYWYQQSLDQGLQFLIQYYNGEERAKGNILERFSAQQFPDLHSELNLSSLELGDSALYFCASSVGQGYGYTFGSGTRLTVV.

The V gene is TRBV5-4, the J gene TRBJ2-1; 9 positions match TRBD2. J was trimmed by 4 bases and V by 7 bases; bases with no gene match: 9. Germline CDR1 SGHNT, CDR2 YYREEE (reference sequence). This CDR3 region has 15 residues. The CDR3 DNA reads as TGTGCCAGCTCCAAAACTAGCGGGCGGTACAATGAGCAGTTCTTC. Translating gives CASSKTSGRYNEQFF.

V and J are TRBV9 and TRBJ1-1; the match to TRBD1 covers 9 bases. The germline V gene has CDR1 SGDLS and CDR2 YYNGEE. Unmatched junction bases numbered 6, after V lost 3 bases and J lost 6 bases. CDR3 length: 14 amino acids. Written as DNA, the CDR3 is TGTGCCAGCAGCGCAGGGACAGGGATGGCTGAAGCTTTCTTT. It yields the protein CASSAGTGMAEAFF.

This chain joins TRBV2 and TRBJ2-7, with D maybe TRBD1 (6 bases). The CDR3 is made up of 13 amino acids. Germline values: CDR1 SNHLY, CDR2 FYNNEI. V was shortened by 10 bases and J by 3 bases, with 16 bases between the two germline ends. The CDR3 nucleotides read TGTGCCACCAACAGGGTCCGGGGCTACGAGCAGTACTTC. This sequence encodes CATNRVRGYEQYF.

The chain combines TRBV10-3 with TRBJ2-3, with TRBD2 matching 9 bases. Germline loops: CDR1 ENHRY, CDR2 SYGVKD. The V segment lost 10 bases and the J segment 3 bases; nucleotides outside the gene matches: 14. The length of the CDR3 is 16 residues. The chain's CDR3 is CATRAMAGGQTDTQYF. CDR3 in DNA: TGTGCCACCAGGGCAATGGCGGGGGGGCAAACAGATACGCAGTATTTT.

V gene TRBV4-1 combines with J gene TRBJ2-7; D remains ambiguous. The CDR3 totals 12 residues. Trimming pared 1 base from V and 3 bases from J, leaving 4 bases between. CDR1 MGHRA and CDR2 YSYEKL come from the germline V gene. This CDR3 is CASSQGSYEQYF. The CDR3 nucleotides read TGCGCCAGCAGCCAAGGTAGCTACGAGCAGTACTTC.

The chain joins TRBV5-1 to TRBJ1-2, with 7 bases aligning to TRBD1. Germline CDR1 is SGHRS and CDR2 is YFSETQ. CDR3 length: 16 amino acids. After removal of 4 bases from V and 8 bases from J, the junction contained 17 bases not matched to a gene. Here the CDR3 reads CASSMGQPGGRMGYTF. The CDR3 DNA reads TGCGCCAGCAGCATGGGCCAGCCAGGGGGGCGGATGGGCTACACCTTC. Looking up the rest from reference TRBV5-1 and TRBJ1-2 gives the full variable domain: KAGVTQTPRYLIKTRGQQVTLSCSPISGHRSVSWYQQTPGQGLQFLFEYFSETQRNKGNFPGRFSGRQFSNSRSEMNVSTLELGDSALYLCASSMGQPGGRMGYTFGSGTRLTVV.

J is TRBJ1-2 and V is TRBV4-3; weak D call: TRBD1 (6 bases). The CDR3 is 15 residues long. From germline, CDR1 is LGHNA and CDR2 YSLEER. Trimming took off 1 base at V and 5 bases at J, with 14 bases between the two ends. CDR3 region: CASSQVRGPSYGYTF. The CDR3, as DNA: TGCGCCAGCAGCCAAGTCAGGGGTCCCTCATATGGCTACACCTTC.

This clone was seen once. The chain has TRBV10-3 and TRBJ2-2; 7 nucleotides align to TRBD1. CDR1 and CDR2 from the germline V gene are ENHRY and SYGVKD. The CDR3 is made up of 15 amino acids. J lost 6 bases, V lost 2 bases, and 6 bases had no gene match. The CDR3 protein is CAISERGGEAGELFF. Here the CDR3 DNA reads TGTGCCATCAGTGAGAGAGGGGGCGAGGCCGGGGAGCTGTTTTTT.

This chain uses TRBV4-3 with TRBJ2-3, with D tentatively TRBD2 (6 bases). The CDR3 has 15 amino acids. Per germline, CDR1 LGHNA and CDR2 YSLEER. V dropped 0 bases and J dropped 1 base, with 8 bases sitting between them. The CDR3 spells CASSQEASGTDTQYF. The CDR3 nucleotides read TGCGCCAGCAGCCAAGAAGCTAGCGGCACAGATACGCAGTATTTT.

This sequence joins TRBV10-3 and TRBJ1-1; 10 nucleotides agree with TRBD1. The CDR3 sequence is 17 residues long. The V gene's germline CDR1 is ENHRY and CDR2 SYGVKD. V gave up 0 bases and J gave up 5 bases; unmatched junction bases: 9. The CDR3 coding sequence is TGTGCCATCAGTGAGTCTGGACAGGGGGGTGGTAGGACTGAAGCTTTCTTT. Encoded protein: CAISESGQGGGRTEAFF.

This sequence joins TRBV5-1 and TRBJ2-7; the match to TRBD1 covers 10 bases. J lost 0 bases, V lost 3 bases, and 3 bases had no gene match. CDR3 length: 15 residues. From germline, CDR1 is SGHRS and CDR2 YFSETQ. The CDR3: CASSSRQGASYEQYF. The CDR3 DNA reads TGCGCCAGCAGCTCCCGACAGGGGGCCTCCTACGAGCAGTACTTC.

The chain joins TRBV10-3 to TRBJ1-5, with D tentatively TRBD1 (6 bases). The germline V and J ends were trimmed by 6 bases and 6 bases, with 15 bases remaining between them. The CDR3 has 14 residues. Germline lookup yields CDR1 ENHRY and CDR2 SYGVKD. CDR3 in DNA: TGTGCCATCAGAGGGGCAGGGGTTGGTCAGCCCCAGCATTTT. It encodes CAIRGAGVGQPQHF.

The J gene is TRBJ1-4, the V gene TRBV4-1; 8 bases map to TRBD1. Trimming took 4 bases from V and 3 from J; bases not matched to a gene: 4. This CDR3 is built from 15 residues. CDR1 and CDR2 (germline): MGHRA, YSYEKL. Here the CDR3 DNA reads TGCGCCAGCAGCCTTCAGGGGGCCCCTAATGAAAAACTGTTTTTT. It specifies CASSLQGAPNEKLFF.

This clone was recorded only once. Other DNA sequences of this sample code for an identical CDR3. This chain uses TRBV6-5 with TRBJ1-6; D possibly corresponds to TRBD1 (5 bases). Germline lookup yields CDR1 MNHEY and CDR2 SVGAGI. The V end was cut by 0 bases, the J end by 5 bases, with 11 bases between. The CDR3 extends over 16 amino acids. CDR3 bases: TGTGCCAGCAGTTACTCGGAGGGGATCAATAATTCACCCCTCCACTTT. It yields the protein CASSYSEGINNSPLHF.

The chain links TRBV30 to TRBJ1-5; the match to TRBD1 covers 10 bases. The CDR3 is 14 amino acids. J lost 4 bases, V lost 2 bases, and 2 bases had no gene match. CDR1 and CDR2 from the germline V gene are GTSNPN and SVGIG (reference sequence). In DNA form, the CDR3 reads TGTGCCTGGAGTTCGGGACAGGGGAATCAGCCCCAGCATTTT. It specifies CAWSSGQGNQPQHF. Full variable domain (remainder filled in from reference TRBV30 and TRBJ1-5): SQTIHQWPATLVQPVGSPLSLECTVEGTSNPNLYWYRQAAGRGLQLLFYSVGIGQISSEVPQNLSASRPQDRQFILSSKKLLLSDSGFYLCAWSSGQGNQPQHFGDGTRLSIL.

The V gene is TRBV7-3, the J gene TRBJ1-2; 9 nucleotides line up with TRBD1. This CDR3 region has 13 residues. After removal of 9 bases from V and 4 bases from J, the junction contained 6 bases not matched to a gene. Germline loops: CDR1 SGHTA, CDR2 FQGTGA. The CDR3 nucleotides are TGTGCCAGTAATTGGGACAGGGCCTATGGCTACACCTTC. This encodes CASNWDRAYGYTF.

The V and J genes are TRBV27 and TRBJ2-1; TRBD2 agrees at 7 bases. Losses at the gene ends were 9 bases for V and 8 bases for J; bases not matched to a gene: 16. This CDR3 region has 15 residues. Germline CDR1 reads MNHEY; CDR2 reads SMNVEV (reference sequence). CDR3 nucleotide sequence: TGTGCCAGAAAGGAAGTCCCGGGGGGAGGAGATGAGCAGTTCTTC. Protein sequence: CARKEVPGGGDEQFF.

This clone has just a few counts. The rearrangement uses TRBV5-4 and TRBJ2-3; D possibly corresponds to TRBD2 (5 bases). The CDR3 has 16 amino acids. The ends were cut back, 0 bases at V and 4 bases at J, with 15 bases in the middle. The germline gives CDR1 SGHNT, CDR2 YYREEE (reference sequence). The CDR3 is CASSLGWRRSSDTQYF. The CDR3 DNA follows: TGTGCCAGCAGCTTGGGGTGGAGGCGCTCTTCAGATACGCAGTATTTT.

V gene TRBV5-6 combines with J gene TRBJ1-2; the D gene is possibly TRBD1 (5 bases). The CDR3 extends over 14 amino acids. The germline gives CDR1 SGHDT, CDR2 YYEEEE. Trimming cost V 0 bases and J 2 bases, with 8 bases left between them. The CDR3 protein is CASSLGSGNYGYTF. CDR3 DNA sequence: TGTGCCAGCAGCTTGGGTTCAGGGAACTATGGCTACACCTTC.